This TCR beta chain was obtained from a study of T cells in Graves' hyperthyroidism and ophthalmopathy. Regarding the study as a whole: Most thyroid clonotypes with frequency above 0.001 were detected in blood.

Worth noting for this clonotype: Its antigen is not identified.

Authors of the study amplified TCR beta CDR3 regions from RNA transcripts. First-round RT-PCR targeting the TCR CDR3 was performed with the HTBI primer set. A single record per CDR3 protein comes from TCRdb applying MiXCR to the multiplex PCR reads. The sample lists 560,000 or so distinct CDR3 sequences, just under 20% occurring once. CDR1 is MNHEY, CDR2 SMNVEV, per germline (reference sequence). CDR3 length: 17 residues. J was trimmed by 0 bases and V by 2 bases; bases with no gene match: 9. Fresh 10 ml peripheral blood yielded PBMCs. The specimen sequenced was blood. This rearrangement joins TRBV27 to TRBJ1-2; 7 nucleotides match TRBD1. The TCR comes from a man aged 35-49 years with Graves' ophthalmopathy. The CDR3 sequence: CASSLGGRGTSNYGYTF. Written as DNA, the CDR3 is TGTGCCAGCAGTTTAGGGGGCAGGGGGACTTCTAACTATGGCTACACCTTC.